This T cell receptor (beta chain) originates from a study of CXCR3-negative and CXCR3-positive naive CD8 T cells (dated by TCRdb to about 2019). Turning to the overall study: Approximately 130 million TRB reads were obtained in total, roughly 1.5 +/- 0.3 million reads per library. Diversity and physicochemical repertoire analyses covered approximately 10 donors pooled from two independent experiments. The TRBV-TRBJ cluster analysis covered naive subsets from 5 donors and memory cells from 3 donors. Overall study results and their limits: TRBV-TRBJ usage was similar between naive CXCR3-negative and CXCR3-positive cells from the same donor, while memory cells showed distinct patterns. Because surface CD5, which is linked to self-reactivity in mice, was comparable between the naive subsets, TCR interaction strength was also inferred from the physicochemical properties of TRB CDR3s. Freshly isolated PBMCs were used for most assays because CXCR3 expression partially decreased after cryopreservation. TRB CDR3s from CXCR3-positive naive cells showed higher hydrophobicity (lower Kidera factor 4), lower energy, and higher strength and volume indices than CXCR3-negative naive cells. Both naive subsets had comparably high repertoire diversity, while memory CD8+ T cells had much lower repertoire diversity.

The CDR3 runs 14 amino acids, cysteine and phenylalanine included. The record lacks a DNA sequence. Taken from the germline V gene, the CDR1 and CDR2 loops are MDHEN and SYDVKM. For each CD8+ T cell subset, flow sorting was done in triplicate, and under 350,000 cells per subset went directly into RLT lysis buffer. Naive CD8+ T cells were defined stringently as CD45RO-CCR7+CD27+CD95- to exclude memory contaminants. Standard density gradient centrifugation was used to isolate peripheral blood mononuclear cells from buffy coats. A FACSAria III was used to flow-sort naive CXCR3-negative and CXCR3-positive CD8+ T cells. Total RNA was extracted from sorted cells using an RNeasy Mini Kit. In regard to this clonotype: Its antigen is still unknown.

The run used a NextSeq 550. The Human TCR Profiling Kit (MiLaboratory) was used to make UMI-labeled 5' RACE TRB cDNA libraries. cDNA synthesis used the entire amount of extracted RNA, and PCR amplification then used the entire amount of cDNA produced. Libraries were prepared in parallel with an identical number of PCR cycles. The original methods were these. With a minimum of two reads required per UMI, MIGEC and MiXCR pulled out about 50,000 +/- 9,200 unique UMI-labeled TRB cDNA molecules from each library. On average, around 40,000 +/- 10,000 functional in-frame TRB CDR3 nucleotide clonotypes lacking stop codons were found per library. After downsampling to 5000 UMI-labeled TRB molecules per sample, diversity metrics such as normalized Shannon-Wiener and Chao1 were calculated in VDJtools. For the central five CDR3 residues, VDJtools calculated physicochemical properties weighted by clonotype size, namely interaction energy, strength, volume and Kidera factor 4. Following TCRdb reprocessing, every CDR3 protein sequence forms one entry, and DNA is not provided. These V and J calls originate from TCRdb's pipeline instead of the authors' own analysis. This sample's table contains approximately 5,100 distinct CDR3 sequences. The top ten hold 2% to 3% of the sample.

The sequence came from a human donor in good health. Some clones in this sample may be carry-over from other donors' samples. The receptor chain draws on TRBV28 and TRBJ2-2; TCRdb's D call of TRBD1 is untestable without DNA. Material for sequencing was naive CXCR3+ CD8+ T cells from blood. This specimen's cell subset or site label, interpreted: CD45RO-CCR7+CD27+CD95- naive CD8+ T cells expressing CXCR3 (TNR3+). CDR3 protein: CASSLPGKGGELFF. Reference TRBV28 and TRBJ2-2 proteins supply the regions before and after the CDR3; the full variable domain is: DVKVTQSSRYLVKRTGEKVFLECVQDMDHENMFWYRQDPGLGLRLIYFSYDVKMKEKGDIPEGYSVSREKKERFSLILESASTNQTSMYLCASSLPGKGGELFFGEGSRLTVL.